The clone carrying this TCR beta chain occurred once. These data are taken from a study of T cell responses to AZD1222 COVID-19 vaccine. Repertoires were generated with immunoSEQ multiplex PCR, while TCRdb's copy carries only in-frame clones and drops some. The sample consists of about 150,000 clones, under 95% of them appearing once. With V trimmed by 2 bases and J by 10 bases, 16 bases remained unmatched. CDR1 and CDR2 (germline): SGHDN, FVKESK. This CDR3 is built from 17 residues. The TCR sequence derives from an adult in good health. Sequenced material: peripheral blood, taken on day 0 of AZD1222 vaccination. V is TRBV14 and J is TRBJ2-1; TRBD2 matches at 8 bases. CDR3: CASSQIAVKREIEEQFF. The CDR3 DNA follows: TGTGCCAGCAGCCAAATAGCGGTTAAGCGGGAGATTGAGGAGCAGTTCTTC.